The TCR beta chain under discussion was sequenced for a study of CD8+ T cells in alopecia areata. The study's findings and limits: Affected scalp, especially in alopecia totalis/universalis, had a higher clonality than normal scalp did. Resident alphabeta T-cell populations of normal skin are likewise subject to sequencing in scalp samples.

Peripheral blood and lesional scalp punch biopsies came from alopecia areata patients. The researchers isolated CD4+ and CD8+ T cells from PBMCs by sorting. Trimming took off 0 bases at V and 0 bases at J, with 9 bases between the two ends. The CDR3 loop spans 16 amino acids. Germline V lookup: CDR1 SQVTM, CDR2 ANQGSEA. Reverse transcription of extracted RNA yielded cDNA, which provided the sequencing template. Some clones are missing from TCRdb's copy, which holds only in-frame ones; the method was immunoSEQ multiplex PCR. The sample has around 120,000 clones, around 50% seen once. Worth noting for this clone: Its cognate antigen is unknown.

The rearrangement uses TRBV29-1 and TRBJ2-6; D gene unclear. The sequenced sample was NKG2D-low CD8+ T cells sorted from blood. The TCR was taken from a human donor with alopecia areata. CDR3 nucleotide sequence: TGCAGCGTTGAAGAGCGTAGAGTCTCTGGGGCCAACGTCCTGACTTTC. It encodes CSVEERRVSGANVLTF.